Listed here are 31 T cell receptor beta chains from one sample, sequenced in a study of T-cell memory formation after mild COVID-19. From the 5' RACE reads, TCRdb called clonotypes with MiXCR, one entry per CDR3 protein. The sample holds 250,000 to 300,000 distinct CDR3 sequences, 15% to 20% seen once. The sequenced sample was PBMCs or a T cell subset sorted from them (not recorded which). Receptor source: a man aged 18 to 30 who had mild COVID-19 (a few samples of this study predate the infection). Cell type and time point are not known.

The chain combines TRBV6-1 with TRBJ1-4; D might be TRBD1 (5 bases). The CDR3 runs 13 residues. The germline V gene encodes CDR1 MNHNS and CDR2 SASEGT. Trimming pared 6 bases from V and 11 bases from J, leaving 16 bases between. CDR3: CASRADGGRKLFF. The DNA of the CDR3 is TGTGCCAGCAGGGCGGACGGGGGGAGGAAACTGTTTTTT.

V gene TRBV12-3 or TRBV12-4 combines with J gene TRBJ2-4, with a tentative D call TRBD1 (5 bases). V lost 6 bases to trimming and J lost 4 bases, with 16 bases between them. The CDR3 length is 15 residues. CDR3 bases: TGTGCCAGCAGGCAGACCATGGGGCCAAAAAACATTCAGTACTTC. Encoded protein: CASRQTMGPKNIQYF.

At least ten counts were recorded for this clonotype. The J gene is TRBJ2-5, the V gene TRBV5-1; 11 nucleotides agree with TRBD2. Germline lookup yields CDR1 SGHRS and CDR2 YFSETQ. The J segment lost 6 bases and the V segment lost 5 bases, leaving 6 bases of the junction unmatched. The CDR3 is 14 residues long. The CDR3 protein is CASRTGLAGQTQYF. The CDR3 region has the DNA TGCGCCAGCAGGACCGGACTAGCGGGCCAGACCCAGTACTTC.

This clonotype was recorded a few times. The J gene is TRBJ2-1, the V gene TRBV7-9, with 12 bases fitting TRBD1. The CDR3 has 17 residues. The V segment lost 5 bases and the J segment 0 bases; nucleotides outside the gene matches: 5. CDR1 and CDR2 (germline): SEHNR, FQNEAQ (reference sequence). CDR3 DNA: TGTGCCAGCAGCGCGGGACAGGGGGCGAGCTCCTACAATGAGCAGTTCTTC. This encodes CASSAGQGASSYNEQFF.

This clonotype was seen more than once but under ten times. V gene TRBV11-3 combines with J gene TRBJ2-1; tentatively, D is TRBD1 or TRBD2 (5 bases each). The germline gives CDR1 SGHNT, CDR2 YENEEA. The V end lost 5 bases, the J end lost 6 bases, and 11 bases lay between the germline ends. CDR3 length: 13 residues. The CDR3 DNA sequence: TGTGCCAGCAGCCCCGGGGCAAGCAATGAGCAGTTCTTC. This sequence encodes CASSPGASNEQFF.

This clonotype was observed a handful of times. V and J are TRBV19 and TRBJ2-7; the match to TRBD2 covers 8 bases. Germline V gene sequence: CDR1 LNHDA, CDR2 SQIVND (reference sequence). V gave up 6 bases and J gave up 4 bases; unmatched junction bases: 5. This CDR3 comprises 13 residues. CDR3 coding DNA: TGTGCCAGTAGCCCCACGGGAGGGTACGAGCAGTACTTC. It specifies CASSPTGGYEQYF.

CDR3 region: CASSSWELAGGTDTQYF. CDR3 DNA: TGCGCCAGCAGCTCCTGGGAACTAGCGGGGGGAACAGATACGCAGTATTTT. The V gene is TRBV5-1, the J gene TRBJ2-3, with 12 bases identical to TRBD2. V gave up 3 bases and J gave up 3 bases; unmatched junction bases: 8. CDR3 size: 17 residues. Per the germline V gene, CDR1 is SGHRS and CDR2 is YFSETQ.

The DNA of the CDR3 is TGTGCCAGCAGCCCGATGGGGACGGGCTACAATGAGCAGTTCTTC. This sequence encodes CASSPMGTGYNEQFF. The chain is built from TRBV28 and TRBJ2-1, with D perhaps assigned TRBD1 or TRBD2 (5 bases each). Trimming removed 6 bases at V and 3 bases at J, with 15 bases between. The CDR3 has 15 residues. CDR1 and CDR2 from the germline V gene are MDHEN and SYDVKM.

The rearrangement uses TRBV4-1 and TRBJ2-2; 7 bases are shared with TRBD1. CDR1 and CDR2 (germline): MGHRA, YSYEKL. The CDR3 contains 17 residues. Trimming removed 0 bases from V and 0 bases from J; junction bases left unmatched: 4. The CDR3 spells CASSQEGQSPNTGELFF. For the CDR3, the DNA is TGCGCCAGCAGCCAAGAGGGACAGAGCCCGAACACCGGGGAGCTGTTTTTT.

The V call is TRBV4-3, the J call TRBJ2-5, with TRBD1 identical over 7 bases. The CDR3 length is 15 residues. V lost 3 bases and J lost 5; bases outside the gene matches: 9. CDR1 is LGHNA and CDR2 is YSLEER in the germline V gene. DNA of the CDR3: TGCGCCAGCAGCCACGCTGACAGGGTTTGGGAGACCCAGTACTTC. The encoded protein is CASSHADRVWETQYF.

The V gene is TRBV5-1, the J gene TRBJ1-4; D is ambiguous. The V gene's germline CDR1 is SGHRS and CDR2 YFSETQ. The CDR3 is 13 amino acids. The V end was cut by 1 base, the J end by 6 bases, with 7 bases between. DNA of the CDR3: TGCGCCAGCAGCTTGACTACGGATGAAAAACTGTTTTTT. Protein product: CASSLTTDEKLFF.

This clonotype was seen a few times. The genes are TRBV5-1 and TRBJ1-2; 7 bases agree with TRBD1. The junction had 6 bases not matched to a gene; V was cut back by 2 bases and J by 2 bases. The V gene's germline CDR1 is SGHRS and CDR2 YFSETQ. This CDR3 has 15 amino acids. As DNA, the CDR3 is TGCGCCAGCAGCTTCGGGCAGGGGGTCAACTATGGCTACACCTTC. Translating gives CASSFGQGVNYGYTF. Complete variable domain (other parts from reference TRBV5-1 and TRBJ1-2): KAGVTQTPRYLIKTRGQQVTLSCSPISGHRSVSWYQQTPGQGLQFLFEYFSETQRNKGNFPGRFSGRQFSNSRSEMNVSTLELGDSALYLCASSFGQGVNYGYTFGSGTRLTVV.

The chain combines TRBV27 with TRBJ2-7; no definite D call. Germline lookup yields CDR1 MNHEY and CDR2 SMNVEV (reference sequence). The CDR3 length is 16 residues. The CDR3 DNA is TGTGCCAGCGACGGCTGTTACAAGACGGTACCCTACGAGCAGTGCGTC. Translating gives CASDGCYKTVPYEQCV.

The rearrangement joins TRBV6-2 or TRBV6-3 to TRBJ1-6, with D possibly matching TRBD1 (6 bases). The CDR3 is made up of 16 amino acids. Germline V gives CDR1 MNHEY, CDR2 SVGEGT. Trimming left V 0 bases short and J 6 bases short, with 12 bases between. Written as DNA, the CDR3 is TGTGCCAGCAGTTACTCGCCAGGGGAAGGTAATTCACCCCTCCACTTT. It encodes CASSYSPGEGNSPLHF.

This clonotype was detected only a few times. The chain carries TRBV20-1 and TRBJ1-2; D may be TRBD1 (6 bases). The CDR3 length is 12 residues. Trimming removed 5 bases at V and 4 bases at J, with 11 bases between. The germline CDR1 and CDR2 sequences are DFQATT and SNEGSKA (reference sequence). The CDR3 nucleotides read TGCAGTGCTTCTCGACAGGCCTATGGCTACACCTTC. This encodes CSASRQAYGYTF.

This clonotype occurred a few times. A much more abundant neighbour one base away suggests this may be a read error. The CDR3: CASSLILAGAYNEQFF. CDR3 DNA: TGTGCCAGCAGCTTAATCCTAGCGGGGGCCTACAATGAGCAGTTCTTC. The rearrangement uses TRBV7-2 and TRBJ2-1; the match to TRBD2 covers 10 bases. This CDR3 has 16 amino acids. The V and J ends lost 2 bases and 2 bases, in that order; junction bases with no gene match: 3. Germline CDR1 reads SGHTA; CDR2 reads FQGNSA.

In DNA form, the CDR3 reads TGTGCCAGCGTCGGACAGGGGCCCTCTGGAAACACCATATATTTT. This codes for CASVGQGPSGNTIYF. The rearrangement links TRBV27 to TRBJ1-3; 9 bases are a match to TRBD1. The trim removed 8 bases at V and 0 bases at J, leaving 5 bases unmatched. CDR3 length: 15 amino acids. Germline V gene lookup returns CDR1 MNHEY and CDR2 SMNVEV (reference sequence).

The J gene is TRBJ2-4, the V gene TRBV28; possibly TRBD1 for D (6 bases). Germline CDR1 reads MDHEN; CDR2 reads SYDVKM. This CDR3 spans 14 amino acids. The V gene lost 6 bases and the J gene lost 0 bases, with 9 bases spanning the gap. This CDR3 reads CASSSRGAKNIQYF. The CDR3 bases are TGTGCCAGCAGCTCCAGGGGAGCCAAAAACATTCAGTACTTC.

The chain is built from TRBV9 and TRBJ2-3; either TRBD1 or TRBD2 may fit D (5 bases each). Trimming left V 2 bases short and J 2 bases short, with 9 bases between. The CDR3 runs to 14 residues. CDR1 and CDR2 from the germline V gene are SGDLS and YYNGEE. This CDR3 is CASSVGELTDTQYF. The CDR3 nucleotides are TGTGCCAGCAGCGTGGGGGAACTCACAGATACGCAGTATTTT.

This clonotype was found a few times. The V gene is TRBV7-9, the J gene TRBJ1-5; D might be TRBD1 (5 bases). This CDR3 region has 13 residues. The germline gives CDR1 SEHNR, CDR2 FQNEAQ (reference sequence). The V gene lost 0 bases and the J gene lost 7 bases, with 7 bases spanning the gap. CDR3 loop: CASSLAGLQPQHF. As DNA, the CDR3 is TGTGCCAGCAGCTTAGCGGGGCTCCAGCCCCAGCATTTT.

This clonotype occurred a few times. The chain couples TRBV20-1 to TRBJ2-5, with 9 bases fitting TRBD1. CDR1 and CDR2 from the germline V gene are DFQATT and SNEGSKA (reference sequence). This CDR3 spans 13 amino acids. With 6 bases clipped from V and 3 bases from J, the junction kept 5 bases outside the gene matches. The CDR3 reads CSALTGGEETQYF. Written as DNA, the CDR3 is TGCAGTGCCCTGACAGGGGGGGAAGAGACCCAGTACTTC.

CDR3: CATRGLSSYEQYF. CDR3 DNA sequence: TGTGCCACACGGGGCTTGAGCTCCTACGAGCAGTACTTC. The V and J genes are TRBV11-2 and TRBJ2-7; either TRBD1 or TRBD2 may fit D (5 bases each). CDR3 size: 13 residues. V was clipped by 10 bases and J by 0 bases, with 13 bases between them. Germline V gene sequence: CDR1 SGHAT, CDR2 FQNNGV.

The V gene is TRBV7-3, the J gene TRBJ1-1, with TRBD1 identical over 7 bases. Germline-derived CDR1 and CDR2 are SGHTA and FQGTGA. The CDR3 contains 13 residues. J was trimmed by 6 bases and V by 5 bases; bases with no gene match: 6. The CDR3 DNA follows: TGTGCCAGCAGCGTCACAGGGGAGGCTGAAGCTTTCTTT. This gives the protein CASSVTGEAEAFF.

This rearrangement joins TRBV4-3 to TRBJ2-3, with D tentatively TRBD2 (7 bases). Germline V CDR1 and CDR2: LGHNA, YSLEER. The V end was cut by 4 bases, the J end by 2 bases, with 16 bases between. CDR3 length: 16 residues. The CDR3 loop is CASSPGRGRVTDTQYF. The CDR3 DNA sequence: TGCGCCAGCAGCCCTGGGCGGGGGCGCGTCACAGATACGCAGTATTTT.

This sequence joins TRBV7-8 and TRBJ2-1, with 7 bases lining up with TRBD2. V trimming: 11 bases; J trimming: 7 bases; junction bases outside the gene matches: 17. The CDR3 consists of 15 residues. CDR1 is SGHVS and CDR2 is FQNEAQ in the germline V gene. DNA for the CDR3: TGTGCCGCAGCCCCGGACGGGGGGTGGGGGAATGAGCAGTTCTTC. Its protein product is CAAAPDGGWGNEQFF. Using reference TRBV7-8 and TRBJ2-1 for the parts outside the CDR3, the full variable domain is GAGVSQSPRYKVAKRGQDVALRCDPISGHVSLFWYQQALGQGPEFLTYFQNEAQLDKSGLPSDRFFAERPEGSVSTLKIQRTQQEDSAVYLCAAAPDGGWGNEQFFGPGTRLTVL.

The chain links TRBV7-2 to TRBJ2-7; D gene ambiguous. CDR1 is SGHTA and CDR2 is FQGNSA in the germline V gene. Trimming pared 1 base from V and 2 bases from J, leaving 9 bases between. The CDR3 is 14 residues long. CDR3 amino acids: CASSLVDTAYEQYF. CDR3 DNA sequence: TGTGCCAGCAGCTTAGTAGACACCGCCTACGAGCAGTACTTC.

This clonotype was observed a few times. The chain links TRBV20-1 to TRBJ2-7, with D possibly being TRBD1 (6 bases). The germline gives CDR1 DFQATT, CDR2 SNEGSKA (reference sequence). Trimming cost V 1 base and J 2 bases, with 12 bases left between them. This CDR3 has 14 residues. The CDR3 coding sequence is TGCAGTGCTAGAGCGGCAGGGGATACCTACGAGCAGTACGTC. This sequence encodes CSARAAGDTYEQYV.

CDR3 sequence: CASSYSSFRSYEQYV. The CDR3 DNA is TGTGCCAGCAGTTACTCGAGTTTCCGCTCCTACGAGCAGTACGTC. This sequence joins TRBV6-6 and TRBJ2-7, with D uncertain. Trimming took off 0 bases at V and 0 bases at J, with 9 bases between the two ends. The CDR3 covers 15 residues. Germline V gene data show CDR1 as MNHNY and CDR2 as SVGAGI (reference sequence).

The chain employs TRBV12-3 or TRBV12-4 and TRBJ2-2; D is possibly TRBD2 (6 bases). The CDR3 covers 14 residues. V was clipped by 3 bases and J by 4 bases, with 9 bases between them. The CDR3 region is CASSLEGTTGELFF. In nucleotides, the CDR3 is TGTGCCAGCAGTTTGGAGGGCACCACCGGGGAGCTGTTTTTT.

This clonotype occurred a few times. This chain uses TRBV6-5 with TRBJ1-2; 8 bases map to TRBD1. After removal of 8 bases from V and 4 bases from J, the junction contained 15 bases not matched to a gene. There are 16 residues in the CDR3. CDR1 is MNHEY, CDR2 SVGAGI, per germline. The CDR3: CASGFWIGTGGYGYTF. CDR3 nucleotides: TGTGCCAGCGGATTCTGGATCGGAACAGGGGGCTATGGCTACACCTTC.

This chain connects TRBV12-3 or TRBV12-4 to TRBJ2-6; 8 bases map to TRBD2. V was pared by 3 bases and J by 1 base, with 2 bases of the junction left unmatched. This CDR3 is built from 16 residues. CDR3 bases: TGTGCCAGCAGTTTTGGCGGGGGGTCTGGGGCCAACGTCCTGACTTTC. Translating it yields CASSFGGGSGANVLTF.